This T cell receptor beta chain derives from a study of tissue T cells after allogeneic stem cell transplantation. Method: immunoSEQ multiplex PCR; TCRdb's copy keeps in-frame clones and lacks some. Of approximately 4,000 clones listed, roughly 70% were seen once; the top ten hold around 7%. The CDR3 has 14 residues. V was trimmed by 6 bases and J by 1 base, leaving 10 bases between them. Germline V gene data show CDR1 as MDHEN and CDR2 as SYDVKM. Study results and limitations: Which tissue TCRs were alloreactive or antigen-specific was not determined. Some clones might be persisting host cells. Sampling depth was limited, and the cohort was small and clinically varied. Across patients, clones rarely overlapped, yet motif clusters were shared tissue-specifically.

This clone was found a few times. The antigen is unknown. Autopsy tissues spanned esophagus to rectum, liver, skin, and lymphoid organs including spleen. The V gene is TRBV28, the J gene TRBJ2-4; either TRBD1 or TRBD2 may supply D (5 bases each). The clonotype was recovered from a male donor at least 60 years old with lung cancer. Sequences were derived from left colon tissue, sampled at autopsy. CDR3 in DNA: TGTGCCAGCAGCGAGGGGATGGCCAAAAACATTCAGTACTTC. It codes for CASSEGMAKNIQYF.